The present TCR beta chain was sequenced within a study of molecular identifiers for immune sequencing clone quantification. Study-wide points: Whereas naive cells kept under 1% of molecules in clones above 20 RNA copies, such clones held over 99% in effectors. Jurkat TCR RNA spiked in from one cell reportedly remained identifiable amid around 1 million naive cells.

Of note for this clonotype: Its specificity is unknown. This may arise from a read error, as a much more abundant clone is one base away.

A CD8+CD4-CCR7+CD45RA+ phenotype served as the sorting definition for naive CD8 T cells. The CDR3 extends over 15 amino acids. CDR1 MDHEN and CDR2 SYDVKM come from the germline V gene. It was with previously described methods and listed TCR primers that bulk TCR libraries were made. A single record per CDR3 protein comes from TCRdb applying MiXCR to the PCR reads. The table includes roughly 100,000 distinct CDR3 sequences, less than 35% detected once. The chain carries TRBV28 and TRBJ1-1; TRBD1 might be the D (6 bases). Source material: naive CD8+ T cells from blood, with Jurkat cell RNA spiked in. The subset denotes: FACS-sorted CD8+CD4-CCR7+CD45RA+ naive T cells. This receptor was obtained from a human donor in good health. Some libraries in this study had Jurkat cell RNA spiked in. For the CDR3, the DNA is TGTGCCAGCAGTTTAGAACAGGGTTTTTGGACTGACGCTTTCTTT. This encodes CASSLEQGFWTDAFF.